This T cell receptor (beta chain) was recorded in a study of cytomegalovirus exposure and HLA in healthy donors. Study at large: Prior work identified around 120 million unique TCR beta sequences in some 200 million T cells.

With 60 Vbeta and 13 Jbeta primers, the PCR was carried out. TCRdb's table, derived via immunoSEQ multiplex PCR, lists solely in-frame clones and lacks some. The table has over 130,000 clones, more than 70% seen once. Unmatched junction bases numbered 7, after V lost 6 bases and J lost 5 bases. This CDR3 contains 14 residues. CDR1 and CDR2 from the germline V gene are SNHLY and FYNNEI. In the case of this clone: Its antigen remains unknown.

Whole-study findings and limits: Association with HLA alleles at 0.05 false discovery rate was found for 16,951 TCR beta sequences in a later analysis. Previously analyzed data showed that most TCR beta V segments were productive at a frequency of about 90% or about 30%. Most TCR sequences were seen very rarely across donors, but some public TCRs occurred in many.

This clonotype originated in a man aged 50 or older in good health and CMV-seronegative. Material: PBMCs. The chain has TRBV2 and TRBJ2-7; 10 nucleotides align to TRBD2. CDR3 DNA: TGTGCCAGCAGCCCTAGCGGGAGTTTCAACGAGCAGTACTTC. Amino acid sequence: CASSPSGSFNEQYF.